The present entry profiles one T cell receptor (beta chain) with its context. Its matching antigen is unknown. 13 Jbeta primers and 60 Vbeta primers were used for the PCR. Sequencing was performed with immunoSEQ multiplex PCR; in TCRdb, only in-frame clones are kept and a portion is missing. The table shows about 95,000 clones, with about two thirds occurring only once. With 3 bases removed from V and 3 bases from J, the gap between germline ends came to 10 bases. Germline loops: CDR1 SEHNR, CDR2 FQNEAQ (reference sequence). The CDR3 consists of 14 residues. This record comes from a study of cytomegalovirus exposure and HLA in healthy donors. Study-level results: Presence/absence analyses took donor sequencing depth as roughly uniform.

The source is a man aged 60 to 69 in good health and CMV-seronegative. The material sequenced was PBMCs. The chain employs TRBV7-9 and TRBJ2-3; D unresolved. The DNA of the CDR3 is TGTGCCAGCAGCTTTAGCTCGGCTACAGATACGCAGTATTTT. Protein product: CASSFSSATDTQYF.